The 11 T cell receptor beta chains below all came from one sample that was sequenced in a study of T-cell reconstitution after alpha-beta-depleted transplantation in children. TCRbeta library construction was performed incorporating unique molecular identifiers. One entry per CDR3 protein, called by TCRdb with MiXCR from the PCR reads. This table has roughly 350,000 distinct CDR3 sequences, 10% appearing once. Specimen: PBMCs from the stem cell graft donor, collected from the stem cell graft. These receptors were taken from a human donor who donated a stem cell graft to a child with acute lymphoblastic leukemia.

This chain links TRBV2 with TRBJ1-4; no definite D call. Between the trimmed V and J ends, which lost 0 bases and 12 bases, there was a span of 8 bases. CDR1 is SNHLY, CDR2 FYNNEI, per germline. The CDR3 runs to 12 residues. CDR3: CASSEAPGELFF. The CDR3 DNA reads TGTGCCAGCAGTGAAGCGCCGGGTGAACTGTTTTTT.

This clonotype has only a few counts. The chain links TRBV20-1 to TRBJ2-7; no clear D gene. The V end was cut by 1 base, the J end by 5 bases, with 12 bases between. The CDR3 sequence is 13 residues long. From germline, CDR1 is DFQATT and CDR2 SNEGSKA (reference sequence). CDR3 residues: CSARGNDGNEQYF. As DNA, the CDR3 is TGCAGTGCTAGAGGCAACGATGGAAACGAGCAGTACTTC.

The rearrangement links TRBV6-2 or TRBV6-3 to TRBJ2-3, with TRBD1 matching over 11 bases. Trimming cost V 10 bases and J 4 bases; bases outside gene matches: 7. The CDR3 runs to 14 residues. Germline assignment: CDR1 MNHEY and CDR2 SVGEGT. In DNA form, the CDR3 reads TGTGCCATCTGGACAGGGGGCTTATCAGATACGCAGTATTTT. Translation gives CAIWTGGLSDTQYF.

This clonotype occurred many times. V gene TRBV15 combines with J gene TRBJ2-7, with D perhaps given as TRBD1 or TRBD2 (5 bases each). The CDR3 spans 14 residues. V was shortened by 3 bases and J by 1 base, with 10 bases between the two germline ends. Germline V gene sequence: CDR1 LNHNV, CDR2 YYDKDF (reference sequence). For the CDR3, the DNA is TGTGCCACCAGCAGCGGGACGGCATCCTACGAGCAGTACTTC. Amino acids: CATSSGTASYEQYF.

There are a few counts of this clonotype. The chain recombines TRBV12-3 or TRBV12-4 with TRBJ2-3; 8 bases are a match to TRBD2. V shed 4 bases, J shed 5 bases, and the junction held 11 bases outside the gene matches. The CDR3 covers 16 residues. CDR3 in amino acids: CASSSLQAGEKDTQYF. CDR3 sequence (DNA): TGTGCCAGCAGTTCGTTACAAGCGGGAGAAAAAGATACGCAGTATTTT.

This clonotype was picked up a small number of times. The chain recombines TRBV10-3 with TRBJ2-1; TRBD1 or TRBD2 may be the D gene (5 bases each). V was cut by 2 bases and J by 9 bases, with 20 bases left in between. In germline, CDR1 is ENHRY, CDR2 SYGVKD. The CDR3 has 16 amino acids. CDR3 sequence: CAISEARDARFGEQFF. CDR3 DNA: TGTGCCATCAGTGAGGCCCGGGACGCTCGTTTTGGTGAGCAGTTCTTC.

This clonotype was counted many times. This chain connects TRBV5-5 to TRBJ2-7; 8 bases line up with TRBD1. Germline-derived CDR1 and CDR2 are SGHKS and YYEKEE (reference sequence). This CDR3 is built from 17 residues. The J segment lost 3 bases and the V segment lost 4 bases, leaving 15 bases of the junction unmatched. CDR3 region: CASSISSSGTGVYEQYF. The CDR3 DNA reads as TGTGCCAGCAGCATAAGCTCTTCCGGGACAGGAGTCTACGAGCAGTACTTC.

The chain employs TRBV4-3 and TRBJ2-1; 10 positions match TRBD2. V lost 1 base to trimming and J lost 2 bases; unmatched junction nucleotides: 11. In germline, CDR1 is LGHNA, CDR2 YSLEER. The CDR3 runs to 19 residues. CDR3 region: CASSQVAGLAVPPYNEQFF. The CDR3 coding sequence is TGCGCCAGCAGCCAAGTTGCAGGACTAGCGGTCCCCCCCTACAATGAGCAGTTCTTC.

This sequence joins TRBV7-9 and TRBJ2-3, with 10 bases matching TRBD1. V was clipped by 5 bases and J by 6 bases; unmatched bases: 8. The length of the CDR3 is 15 residues. In germline, CDR1 is SEHNR, CDR2 FQNEAQ (reference sequence). The CDR3 here is CASSPATGGRDTQYF. The CDR3 DNA follows: TGTGCCAGCAGCCCAGCGACAGGGGGCAGGGATACGCAGTATTTT.

In this sample, this clonotype turned up many times. The rearrangement links TRBV12-3 or TRBV12-4 to TRBJ1-3; 8 nucleotides align to TRBD1. This CDR3 contains 15 residues. V was pared by 3 bases and J by 4 bases, with 5 bases of the junction left unmatched. CDR3 region: CASSFPTGAGNTIYF. Written as DNA, the CDR3 is TGTGCCAGCAGTTTCCCGACAGGGGCAGGAAACACCATATATTTT.

The CDR3 bases are TGTGCAAGTCGCTCCAGGGATGACACTGAAGCTTTCTTT. This translates into CASRSRDDTEAFF. This chain links TRBV12-2 with TRBJ1-1; the tabulated D call, TRBD1, remains unverified against the DNA. TRBV12-2 is termed a pseudogene. This CDR3 is built from 13 residues.